Listed below are T cell receptor beta chains from one sample, sequenced in a study of blood T cell repertoires in COVID-19. Produced via immunoSEQ multiplex PCR; TCRdb's table is partial and in-frame only. The repertoire holds roughly 170,000 clones, with around 72% as singletons. The sample was peripheral blood. Every receptor here comes from a woman aged 80 or older with acute or convalescent COVID-19. Both conserved end residues are part of each CDR3. The order of the fields is D gene, J gene, clone size, V gene, CDR3 DNA, CDR3 protein. A D gene is named only where the DNA matches it firmly. Some rows mark clone size as missing; the rest say once, few, many or name a class of expanded clone.

D: -
J: TRBJ1-5
size: -
V: TRBV5-8
DNA: TGTGCCAGCAGCACACAGGGTAATCAGCCCCAGCATTTT
CDR3: CASSTQGNQPQHF

D: TRBD2
J: TRBJ2-1
size: -
V: TRBV19
DNA: TGTGCCAGTAGTAGGGCTAGCGGGAGTTATGAGCAGTTCTTC
CDR3: CASSRASGSYEQFF

D: TRBD2
J: TRBJ2-5
size: -
V: TRBV19
DNA: TGTGCCAGTAGTATAAGCGGGAGGAGAGTAGAGACCCAGTACTTC
CDR3: CASSISGRRVETQYF

D: -
J: TRBJ1-1
size: -
V: TRBV27
DNA: TGTGCCAGCACCACCTTAACCCGGGTACGGGGTGCTGAAGCTTTCTTT
CDR3: CASTTLTRVRGAEAFF

D: -
J: TRBJ2-5
size: once
V: TRBV2
DNA: TGTGCCAGCAGTCTACAGGGAGTTCCACAAGAGACCCAGTACTTC
CDR3: CASSLQGVPQETQYF

D: -
J: TRBJ1-5
size: once
V: TRBV6-2/TRBV6-3
DNA: TGTGCCAGCAGTTACTCGATTCTCGCAGGTCAGCCCCAGCATTTT
CDR3: CASSYSILAGQPQHF

D: -
J: TRBJ1-1
size: once
V: TRBV30
DNA: TGTGCCTGGAGGCCATGGACAGTCCTGAAGGGGGAAGCTTTCTTT
CDR3: CAWRPWTVLKGEAFF

D: TRBD2
J: TRBJ2-3
size: few
V: TRBV5-4
DNA: TGTGCCAGCAGCAGGACTAGCGGGAGCGGCACAGATACGCAGTATTTT
CDR3: CASSRTSGSGTDTQYF

D: -
J: TRBJ1-2
size: -
V: TRBV10-3
DNA: TGTGCCATCAGACAGTTCGAAATTCTTAACTATGGCTACACCTTC
CDR3: CAIRQFEILNYGYTF

D: TRBD2
J: TRBJ2-7
size: -
V: TRBV7-2
DNA: TGTGCCAGCAGCCCGGGCCCTAGCGGGAACTACTACGAGCAGTACTTC
CDR3: CASSPGPSGNYYEQYF

D: TRBD2
J: TRBJ2-1
size: -
V: TRBV28
DNA: TGTGCCAGCAGTTTAAGTCTAGCGGCTTCCTACAATGAGCAGTTCTTC
CDR3: CASSLSLAASYNEQFF

D: -
J: TRBJ1-1
size: -
V: TRBV4-3
DNA: TGCGCCAGCAGCCAAGTTCAGGGGAACACTGAAGCTTTCTTT
CDR3: CASSQVQGNTEAFF

D: TRBD2
J: TRBJ2-2
size: -
V: TRBV11-3
DNA: TGTGCCAGCAGCGGATACGGGACTACCGACACCGGGGAGCTGTTTTTT
CDR3: CASSGYGTTDTGELFF

D: TRBD1
J: TRBJ2-1
size: -
V: TRBV27
DNA: TGTGCCGACTATCCGGGACAGTTTAGTTACAATGAGCAGTTCTTC
CDR3: CADYPGQFSYNEQFF

D: -
J: TRBJ2-7
size: -
V: TRBV2
DNA: TGTGCCAGCAGTGGAGCCCGAGCGTTCTCCTACGAGCAGTACTTC
CDR3: CASSGARAFSYEQYF

D: TRBD1
J: TRBJ1-4
size: -
V: TRBV28
DNA: TGTGCCAGCCACCCGGCCGGGACAGGGGAGCAGAAACTGTTTTTT
CDR3: CASHPAGTGEQKLFF

D: TRBD1
J: TRBJ2-1
size: -
V: TRBV7-9
DNA: TGTGCCAGCAGCTTCCTACAGGGGAATGAGCAGTTCTTC
CDR3: CASSFLQGNEQFF

D: TRBD2
J: TRBJ2-5
size: -
V: TRBV7-9
DNA: TGTGCCAGCAGCCCCTTAGCGGGAGTGGTCGAGACCCAGTACTTC
CDR3: CASSPLAGVVETQYF

D: TRBD1
J: TRBJ2-3
size: few
V: TRBV27
DNA: TGTGCCAGCAGTCTAACCCTTACAGGGGAAGCAGATACGCAGTATTTT
CDR3: CASSLTLTGEADTQYF

D: TRBD1
J: TRBJ2-7
size: few
V: TRBV9
DNA: TGTGCCAGCAGCGTAGGGTGGGGACAGGGGGAGCACGAGCAGTACTTC
CDR3: CASSVGWGQGEHEQYF

D: TRBD1
J: TRBJ1-3
size: once
V: TRBV18
DNA: TGTGCCAGCTCACCGGACAGGGGGCGAGGAAACACCATATATTTT
CDR3: CASSPDRGRGNTIYF

D: TRBD1
J: TRBJ2-5
size: few
V: TRBV7-3
DNA: TGTGCCAGCAGCTTGAATCCCGGACAGGGCGAGACCCAGTACTTC
CDR3: CASSLNPGQGETQYF

D: TRBD1
J: TRBJ2-5
size: few
V: TRBV5-1
DNA: TGCGCCAGCAGCTTGACAGGGGGCGGGGAGACCCAGTACTTC
CDR3: CASSLTGGGETQYF